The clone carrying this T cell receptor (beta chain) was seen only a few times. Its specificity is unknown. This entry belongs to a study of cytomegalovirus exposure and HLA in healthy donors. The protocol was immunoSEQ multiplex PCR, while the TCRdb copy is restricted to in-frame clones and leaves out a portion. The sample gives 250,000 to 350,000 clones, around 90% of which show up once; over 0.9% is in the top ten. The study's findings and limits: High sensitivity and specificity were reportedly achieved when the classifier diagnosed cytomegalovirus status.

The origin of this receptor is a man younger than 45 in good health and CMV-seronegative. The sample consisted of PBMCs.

For the CDR3, the DNA is TGCGCCAGCAGCCAAGCGCGGACTAACCCGTGGGAGACCCAGTACTTC. Protein: CASSQARTNPWETQYF. This sequence joins TRBV4-1 and TRBJ2-5; D possibly corresponds to TRBD2 (6 bases). CDR1 and CDR2 from the germline V gene are MGHRA and YSYEKL. With 1 base removed from V and 5 bases from J, the gap between germline ends came to 17 bases. The CDR3 covers 16 residues.